This TCR beta chain stems from a study of blood T cell repertoires in COVID-19 (dated by TCRdb to 2018 to 2020). Background for the entire study: Samples covering the acute and convalescent phases of COVID-19 were provided by collaborators in the United States, Italy and Spain. The prospective study material was composed of cDNA or gDNA derived from T cells, B-cell-depleted T cells, or PBMCs. The dataset comprised deeply sampled blood TCRbeta repertoires from subjects exposed to, actively infected with, or recovered from COVID-19. A freely available public database, intended as a resource for researchers studying the immune response to SARS-CoV-2, is where the repertoires were released. Samples came from the ongoing ImmuneRACE study (first 160 participants) plus 1,254 subjects from 6 global collaborators. The sample metadata nearly always contained a de-identified subject ID, COVID-19 status, age in years and sex. Where available, HLA class I and class II types were taken from metadata supplied by the sample provider and were not determined by assay-based typing. Study-wide conclusions, independent of this receptor: The amount of clinical and demographic metadata varied by source and participant and was provided uncurated.

Trimming takes 6 bases off V and 4 bases off J; junction bases not matched to a gene: 9. The CDR3 spans 14 residues, from the cysteine through the phenylalanine. Only the CDR3 portion is preserved as DNA: 42 bases, with reading frame beginning at the first base. Sequences SQVTM (CDR1) and ANQGSEA (CDR2) are obtained from the germline V gene. The immunoSEQ Assay, a bias-controlled multiplex PCR, was used to amplify TCRbeta CDR3 regions from genomic DNA. The original methods were these. The number of nucleated cells in each sample was estimated by amplification of reference gene primers within the assay. To quantify the absolute abundance of each unique TCRbeta CDR3 rearrangement, sequence reads were collapsed and filtered. For each sample, productive Simpson clonality was calculated as the square root of Simpson's diversity index across productive rearrangements. In its TCRdb copy, this immuneACCESS table keeps in-frame sequences only and misses some clones. Where compared with another copy, unresolved V genes explain less than half of these, and the others have no known cause. V and J calls and clone size are as listed in that table; D and trimming were resolved from the DNA. The sample records 150,000 to 200,000 clones, around nine tenths of which are singletons. The ten largest clones add up to approximately 0.5% of the sample.

Whole blood was collected in K2EDTA tubes by collaborating institutions according to the institutions' own protocols. Collaborator samples were shipped for TCRbeta analysis as frozen whole blood, isolated PBMCs, or DNA extracted from either sample type. On this clone itself: This receptor's antigen is unknown. No quality values exist for individual bases; no much larger clone is one base distant.

The chain joins TRBV29-1 to TRBJ1-2; TRBD1 aligns with 9 central bases. The TCR was taken from a man between 50 and 59 years old with acute or convalescent COVID-19. Sequencing input: peripheral blood. The nucleotide sequence reads as follows: TGCAGCGTGAATAAGGGACAGGGTCTCTATGGCTACACCTTC. It encodes CSVNKGQGLYGYTF.